These 26 T cell receptor beta chains came from one sample sequenced in a study of T cell responses to AZD1222 COVID-19 vaccine. The protocol was immunoSEQ multiplex PCR, while the TCRdb copy is restricted to in-frame clones and leaves out a portion. The sample carries about 140,000 clones, around 90% recorded once. The sequencing here drew on peripheral blood, taken on day 0 of AZD1222 vaccination. Receptors originate from an adult in good health.

The genes are TRBV5-1 and TRBJ2-2; D is ambiguous. This CDR3 region has 14 residues. The V gene lost 0 bases and the J gene lost 5 bases, with 8 bases spanning the gap. CDR1 and CDR2 (germline): SGHRS, YFSETQ. The CDR3 protein is CASSLAHLTGELFF. DNA of the CDR3: TGCGCCAGCAGCTTGGCCCACTTAACCGGGGAGCTGTTTTTT. Complete variable domain (other parts from reference TRBV5-1 and TRBJ2-2): KAGVTQTPRYLIKTRGQQVTLSCSPISGHRSVSWYQQTPGQGLQFLFEYFSETQRNKGNFPGRFSGRQFSNSRSEMNVSTLELGDSALYLCASSLAHLTGELFFGEGSRLTVL.

The genes are TRBV7-2 and TRBJ2-7; D uncertain. CDR1 and CDR2 (germline): SGHTA, FQGNSA. Trimming took off 5 bases at V and 4 bases at J, with 6 bases between the two ends. The CDR3 loop spans 11 amino acids. The CDR3 protein is CASSRTYEQYF. CDR3 nucleotides: TGTGCCAGCAGCCGAACTTACGAGCAGTACTTC.

This chain links TRBV29-1 with TRBJ2-1; no definite D call. Trimming cost V 4 bases and J 8 bases, with 6 bases left between them. Germline lookup yields CDR1 SQVTM and CDR2 ANQGSEA. The CDR3 has 10 amino acids. The CDR3 DNA reads as TGCAGCGTTGGTAGGGATGAGCAGTTCTTC. This encodes CSVGRDEQFF.

The chain carries TRBV4-1 and TRBJ2-1; 15 bases match TRBD2. This CDR3 spans 16 amino acids. CDR1 and CDR2 (germline): MGHRA, YSYEKL. V dropped 1 base and J dropped 7; count of bases not matched to a gene: 2. CDR3 loop: CASSQGGTSGRNEQFF. The CDR3, as DNA: TGCGCCAGCAGCCAAGGGGGGACTAGCGGGAGGAATGAGCAGTTCTTC.

The gene calls are TRBV29-1 and TRBJ1-5; the D is unclear. The V end lost 4 bases, the J end lost 5 bases, and 12 bases lay between the germline ends. Germline-derived CDR1 and CDR2 are SQVTM and ANQGSEA. The CDR3 contains 13 residues. CDR3 region: CSVAREGDQPQHF. The CDR3 DNA is TGCAGCGTTGCACGGGAAGGCGATCAGCCCCAGCATTTT.

The V call is TRBV30, the J call TRBJ2-1; 13 bases map to TRBD2. Germline CDR1 and CDR2: GTSNPN and SVGIG (reference sequence). The CDR3 is 15 residues long. Losses at the gene ends were 3 bases for V and 6 bases for J; bases not matched to a gene: 5. CDR3 nucleotides: TGTGCCTGGAGGCGGACTAGCGGGAGAATCAATGAGCAGTTCTTC. This codes for CAWRRTSGRINEQFF.

The chain carries TRBV24-1 and TRBJ2-1; TRBD1 matches at 9 bases. Losses at the gene ends were 2 bases for V and 14 bases for J; bases not matched to a gene: 6. In germline, CDR1 is KGHDR, CDR2 SFDVKD. This CDR3 has 13 amino acids. CDR3 DNA: TGTGCCACCAGTGATTCGGACAGGGGTGGAAAGTTCTTC. Protein product: CATSDSDRGGKFF.

The chain couples TRBV5-1 to TRBJ2-7; D not resolved. The CDR3 totals 16 residues. Germline CDR1 and CDR2: SGHRS and YFSETQ. Between the trimmed V and J ends, which lost 0 bases and 0 bases, there was a span of 13 bases. In nucleotides, the CDR3 is TGCGCCAGCAGCTTGGGCGTTCAGGAAAGCTCCTACGAGCAGTACTTC. It encodes CASSLGVQESSYEQYF. Full variable domain (remainder filled in from reference TRBV5-1 and TRBJ2-7): KAGVTQTPRYLIKTRGQQVTLSCSPISGHRSVSWYQQTPGQGLQFLFEYFSETQRNKGNFPGRFSGRQFSNSRSEMNVSTLELGDSALYLCASSLGVQESSYEQYFGPGTRLTVT.

This clone was observed once. J is TRBJ2-7 and V is TRBV7-2; the D call may be TRBD1 or TRBD2 (5 bases each). Germline V CDR1 and CDR2: SGHTA, FQGNSA. Between the trimmed V and J ends, which lost 5 bases and 5 bases, there was a span of 22 bases. The CDR3 has 16 amino acids. CDR3 region: CASSGRDRATPHEQYF. In nucleotides, the CDR3 is TGTGCCAGCAGCGGACGGGACCGTGCAACTCCGCACGAGCAGTACTTC.

The V gene is TRBV12-3 or TRBV12-4, the J gene TRBJ2-1; no clear D gene. Trimming shortened V by 5 bases and J by 6 bases, and 5 bases separated the two germline ends. This CDR3 has 11 residues. This CDR3 is CASSPRNEQFF. The CDR3 nucleotides read TGTGCCAGCAGTCCGCGCAATGAGCAGTTCTTC.

This clone has just a few counts. In DNA form, the CDR3 reads TGTGCCAGCAGTCTAGCCGTGTTTACCGGGGAGCTGTTTTTT. This sequence encodes CASSLAVFTGELFF. This chain connects TRBV7-2 to TRBJ2-2; the D gene is possibly TRBD2 (5 bases). Germline-derived CDR1 and CDR2 are SGHTA and FQGNSA. V shed 6 bases and J shed 5 bases, with 13 bases lying between them. The CDR3 extends over 14 amino acids.

The chain couples TRBV7-6 to TRBJ2-1, with D perhaps TRBD1 (6 bases). This CDR3 region has 14 residues. V was pared by 3 bases and J by 3 bases, with 9 bases between. Germline assignment: CDR1 SGHVS and CDR2 FNYEAQ. The CDR3 region has the DNA TGTGCCAGCAGCTTGATACAGGGCTACAATGAGCAGTTCTTC. Its protein product is CASSLIQGYNEQFF.

A word on this clone: A read error may produce the germline difference seen at one junction end. This chain connects TRBV7-7 to TRBJ2-7, with a possible D match to TRBD2 (5 bases). The CDR3 consists of 18 residues. The germline CDR1 and CDR2 sequences are SSHAT and FNYEAQ (reference sequence). CDR3 region: CASSLEIRGTGSSYEQYF. The CDR3 DNA sequence: TGTGCTAGCAGCTTAGAGATTCGGGGAACGGGCTCCTCCTACGAGCAGTACTTC.

This clone was seen more than once but under ten times. The chain links TRBV6-5 to TRBJ2-2, with a possible D match to TRBD2 (5 bases). V was pared by 2 bases and J by 1 base, with 8 bases between. Germline V CDR1 and CDR2: MNHEY, SVGAGI. This CDR3 has 15 residues. The CDR3 loop reads CASSYIAGNTGELFF. The CDR3 DNA reads TGTGCCAGCAGTTACATCGCGGGGAACACCGGGGAGCTGTTTTTT.

The chain couples TRBV6-5 to TRBJ2-7, with a weak D call TRBD1 (6 bases). The CDR3 totals 13 residues. Trimming removed 6 bases at V and 1 base at J, with 10 bases between. Germline CDR1 and CDR2: MNHEY and SVGAGI. DNA for the CDR3: TGTGCCAGCAGGCGACAGGAGTCCTACGAGCAGTACTTC. Translation: CASRRQESYEQYF.

This clone has just a few counts. This chain joins TRBV7-2 and TRBJ2-5, with TRBD1 matching over 9 bases. Germline V gene sequence: CDR1 SGHTA, CDR2 FQGNSA. The CDR3 loop spans 17 amino acids. With V trimmed by 2 bases and J by 6 bases, 13 bases remained unmatched. CDR3 sequence reads: CASSLSATGGIGKTQYF. For the CDR3, the DNA is TGTGCCAGCAGCTTATCGGCTACAGGGGGCATAGGGAAGACCCAGTACTTC.

This chain joins TRBV5-1 and TRBJ2-6, with D possibly matching TRBD2 (7 bases). V dropped 7 bases and J dropped 0 bases, with 17 bases sitting between them. The CDR3 covers 17 residues. Germline V gene data show CDR1 as SGHRS and CDR2 as YFSETQ. This CDR3 is CASWGGPQGSGANVLTF. The DNA of the CDR3 is TGCGCCAGCTGGGGGGGGCCCCAGGGCTCTGGGGCCAACGTCCTGACTTTC.

This clone turned up a few times. The chain uses TRBV7-2 and TRBJ1-2; D perhaps matches TRBD1 (5 bases). Trimming took off 1 base at V and 0 bases at J, with 12 bases between the two ends. The CDR3 extends over 16 amino acids. The germline V gene encodes CDR1 SGHTA and CDR2 FQGNSA. CDR3 bases: TGTGCCAGCAGCTTAGATGGGGCTACGGCTAACTATGGCTACACCTTC. Protein product: CASSLDGATANYGYTF. Together with reference TRBV7-2 and TRBJ1-2, the CDR3 gives the full variable domain: GAGVSQSPSNKVTEKGKDVELRCDPISGHTALYWYRQSLGQGLEFLIYFQGNSAPDKSGLPSDRFSAERTGGSVSTLTIQRTQQEDSAVYLCASSLDGATANYGYTFGSGTRLTVV.

This clone has just a few counts. J is TRBJ2-7 and V is TRBV19, with TRBD2 matching 9 bases. This CDR3 has 14 residues. The germline V gene has CDR1 LNHDA and CDR2 SQIVND (reference sequence). The V and J ends lost 5 bases and 4 bases, in that order; junction bases with no gene match: 6. CDR3 nucleotide sequence: TGTGCCAGTAGTGCGGGGCTAGCGGGGTACGAGCAGTACTTC. Its translation: CASSAGLAGYEQYF. Based on the CDR3 plus reference TRBV19 and TRBJ2-7, the full variable domain is DGGITQSPKYLFRKEGQNVTLSCEQNLNHDAMYWYRQDPGQGLRLIYYSQIVNDFQKGDIAEGYSVSREKKESFPLTVTSAQKNPTAFYLCASSAGLAGYEQYFGPGTRLTVT.

V gene TRBV29-1 combines with J gene TRBJ2-7; 7 bases map to TRBD2. This CDR3 contains 12 residues. V was clipped by 4 bases and J by 6 bases; unmatched bases: 6. Germline V lookup: CDR1 SQVTM, CDR2 ANQGSEA. The CDR3 sequence: CSVAGGRSEQYF. Here the CDR3 DNA reads TGCAGCGTTGCGGGAGGTCGGAGCGAGCAGTACTTC.

This rearrangement joins TRBV6-6 to TRBJ1-2; unclear D gene. CDR1 and CDR2 from the germline V gene are MNHNY and SVGAGI (reference sequence). This CDR3 is built from 11 residues. Trimming stripped 6 bases from V and 6 bases from J, with 8 bases between. In DNA, the CDR3 is TGTGCCAGCAGACTCACCCATGGCTACACCTTC. It encodes CASRLTHGYTF.

The chain recombines TRBV5-6 with TRBJ2-1; possibly TRBD2 for D (6 bases). The CDR3 totals 13 residues. The V and J ends lost 4 bases and 7 bases respectively, with 12 bases between them. Germline values: CDR1 SGHDT, CDR2 YYEEEE. CDR3 protein: CASSPRGRNEQFF. The CDR3 region has the DNA TGTGCCAGCAGCCCTCGAGGGAGGAATGAGCAGTTCTTC.

This chain uses TRBV7-2 with TRBJ2-3, with 12 bases that match TRBD2. CDR1 is SGHTA, CDR2 FQGNSA, per germline. J was trimmed by 5 bases and V by 4 bases; bases with no gene match: 13. CDR3 size: 18 residues. CDR3 sequence: CASSSKTSGRPAGDTQYF. Written as DNA, the CDR3 is TGTGCCAGCAGCTCGAAGACTAGCGGGAGACCCGCCGGAGATACGCAGTATTTT.

This chain uses TRBV28 with TRBJ1-5; TRBD1 is a possible D gene (5 bases). CDR3 length: 17 amino acids. V dropped 5 bases and J dropped 5 bases, with 22 bases sitting between them. Germline-derived CDR1 and CDR2 are MDHEN and SYDVKM. The CDR3 DNA follows: TGTGCCAGCAGTCGAGGGACCATTATCTCGAGATATCAGCCCCAGCATTTT. Its protein is CASSRGTIISRYQPQHF. Looking up the rest from reference TRBV28 and TRBJ1-5 gives the full variable domain: DVKVTQSSRYLVKRTGEKVFLECVQDMDHENMFWYRQDPGLGLRLIYFSYDVKMKEKGDIPEGYSVSREKKERFSLILESASTNQTSMYLCASSRGTIISRYQPQHFGDGTRLSIL.

The chain uses TRBV7-9 and TRBJ2-3; 8 bases map to TRBD1. Trimming cost V 2 bases and J 3 bases; bases outside gene matches: 10. The CDR3 extends over 17 amino acids. CDR1 is SEHNR, CDR2 FQNEAQ, per germline (reference sequence). Here the CDR3 reads CASSLSIWTGWTDTQYF. The CDR3 coding sequence is TGTGCCAGCAGCTTAAGCATTTGGACAGGGTGGACAGATACGCAGTATTTT.

The rearrangement joins TRBV29-1 to TRBJ1-2, with D possibly TRBD1 on 5 matching bases. The CDR3 is 13 amino acids. The ends were cut back, 1 base at V and 2 bases at J, with 8 bases in the middle. From germline, CDR1 is SQVTM and CDR2 ANQGSEA. The CDR3 coding sequence is TGCAGCGTTGAAGTGAGGGGCAACTATGGCTACACCTTC. It yields the protein CSVEVRGNYGYTF.